Listed below are T cell receptor beta chains from one sample, sequenced in a study of beta chain features in type 1 diabetes. This table comes from immunoSEQ multiplex PCR, and its TCRdb copy is limited to in-frame clones, with some not included. The data contain about 660,000 clones, about an eighth of them singletons. Specimen: naive CD4+ T cells from blood. The receptors were sampled from a man aged 18 to 30 with type 1 diabetes. CDR3s include the opening cysteine and the closing phenylalanine or tryptophan. A D gene is named only where the DNA matches it firmly. A row's size may be missing; if present it is once, few, many or a size class.

clone size,D gene,J gene,V gene,CDR3 DNA,CDR3 protein
NA,NA,TRBJ2-1,TRBV9,TGTGCCAGCAGCGTATTCTGGAGTGAGCAGTTCTTC,CASSVFWSEQFF
NA,NA,TRBJ1-5,TRBV27,TGTGCCAGCAGTCGCAGGGGAGTGGAGCCCCAGCATTTT,CASSRRGVEPQHF
few,TRBD1,TRBJ2-5,TRBV9,TGTGCCAGCAGCTCAGGGGGTCCCAAGACCCAGTACTTC,CASSSGGPKTQYF
NA,NA,TRBJ2-7,TRBV19,TGTGCCAGTAGTACACCGGGCCCGATCAGCCACGAGCAGTACTTC,CASSTPGPISHEQYF
NA,TRBD1,TRBJ2-7,TRBV10-3,TGTGCCATCAGTGAAAGTGGACAGGGGGCTCTATTTCTCTACGAGCAGTACTTC,CAISESGQGALFLYEQYF
NA,NA,TRBJ2-2,TRBV28,TGTGCCAGCAACCCCCGAGTCACGGCTAACGGGGAGCTGTTTTTT,CASNPRVTANGELFF
NA,NA,TRBJ2-1,TRBV9,TGTGCCAGCAGCGTTCGGGGGCAAAATGAGCAGTTCTTC,CASSVRGQNEQFF
few,TRBD1,TRBJ2-3,TRBV4-3,TGCGCCAGCAGCCTTGGGACAGGGGGCGCAGATACGCAGTATTTT,CASSLGTGGADTQYF
few,TRBD2,TRBJ2-1,TRBV4-1,TGCGCCAGCAGCCAAGAAGAGACTAGCGGGAGGCCCCAGTTCTTC,CASSQEETSGRPQFF
NA,NA,TRBJ2-3,TRBV9,TGTGCCAGCAGCGTCACCCTAAAGGCCCCGGATACGCAGTATTTT,CASSVTLKAPDTQYF
NA,NA,TRBJ2-7,TRBV7-2,TGTGCCAGCAGCCTGTCCGGGACGGACTACGAGCAGTACTTC,CASSLSGTDYEQYF
NA,NA,TRBJ1-1,TRBV2,TGTGCCAGCAGCCCCGGGGAGAACACTGAAGCTTTCTTT,CASSPGENTEAFF
NA,NA,TRBJ2-1,TRBV7-9,TGTGCCAGCAGCTTAGAGGAGGGGCAGGGGTTCTTC,CASSLEEGQGFF
NA,NA,TRBJ1-4,TRBV20-1,TGCAGTGGTACAGGGTCGGAAAAACTGTTTTTT,CSGTGSEKLFF
few,NA,TRBJ2-7,TRBV5-1,TGCGCCAGCAGCGACCCAGGGGGGAACGAGCAGTACTTC,CASSDPGGNEQYF
few,NA,TRBJ2-7,TRBV7-9,TGTGCCAGCAGCGCCCAGGCTCACGAGCAGTACTTC,CASSAQAHEQYF
NA,NA,TRBJ2-1,TRBV4-3,TGCGCCAGCAGCCAAATGTCGCCGGGACTGGTAAAGTTCTTC,CASSQMSPGLVKFF
few,TRBD1,TRBJ1-1,TRBV9,TGTGCCAGCAGCGTAGAGGGACAGGGGTCGAACACTGAAGCTTTCTTT,CASSVEGQGSNTEAFF
few,NA,TRBJ2-1,TRBV11-2,TGTGCCAGCAGCTTAGTGAGGGGACTTCCCTACAATGAGCAGTTCTTC,CASSLVRGLPYNEQFF
few,NA,TRBJ2-3,TRBV7-9,TGTGCCAGCAGCTCGAAAGGACAGTCCACAGATACGCAGTATTTT,CASSSKGQSTDTQYF
NA,TRBD2,TRBJ2-1,TRBV29-1,TGCAGCGTTGTTCGTCCCCGGGAGGCCGCCGTCGGAGAGCAGTTCTTC,CSVVRPREAAVGEQFF
NA,NA,TRBJ2-7,TRBV5-1,TGCGCCAGCAGCTTTCGAACACTTAGCTCCTACGAGCAGTACTTC,CASSFRTLSSYEQYF
few,NA,TRBJ2-7,TRBV7-9,TGTGCCAGCAGCTTTCCATCAGGGTACAAGGACTACGAGCAGTACTTC,CASSFPSGYKDYEQYF
few,NA,TRBJ1-5,TRBV28,TGTGCCAGCAGTTTGGAGAGGGTCAATCAGCCCCAGCATTTT,CASSLERVNQPQHF
NA,TRBD2,TRBJ2-1,TRBV5-1,TGCGCCAGCAGCCCGGGACTAGCGGGGGAGCTCCAGTTCTTC,CASSPGLAGELQFF
NA,NA,TRBJ2-1,TRBV7-7,TGTGCTAGCAGCCCAACTAGGACCTACAATGAGCAGTTCTTC,CASSPTRTYNEQFF
NA,NA,TRBJ1-5,TRBV18,TGTGCCAGCTCGCTAAATGGGGGTCCGCTTGAGCCCCAGCATTTT,CASSLNGGPLEPQHF
NA,NA,TRBJ2-6,TRBV19,TGTGCCAGTAGTACGATCTCTGGGGCCAACGTCCTGACTTTC,CASSTISGANVLTF
NA,NA,TRBJ1-1,TRBV18,TGTGCCAGCTCACCTTTTACAGGGTTCACTGAAGCTTTCTTT,CASSPFTGFTEAFF
few,NA,TRBJ2-5,TRBV9,TGTGCCAGCAGCGTCCAGGGAGGGGGCCAAGAGACCCAGTACTTC,CASSVQGGGQETQYF
NA,NA,TRBJ1-1,TRBV18,TGTGCCAGCTCACCTGACGGTGTTATGATTGAAGCTTTCTTT,CASSPDGVMIEAFF
NA,NA,TRBJ1-1,TRBV4-2,TGTGCCAGCAGCCAACTAGAGGTCAGGACTGAAGCTTTCTTT,CASSQLEVRTEAFF
NA,TRBD1,TRBJ2-1,TRBV7-8,TGTGCCAGCAGCTGGGGACATGGACAGGATGAGCAGTTCTTC,CASSWGHGQDEQFF
few,NA,TRBJ1-5,TRBV7-2,TGTGCCAGCAGCCCCGAGTGGTCTCAGCCCCAGCATTTT,CASSPEWSQPQHF
NA,TRBD1,TRBJ1-1,TRBV4-1,TGCGCCAGCAGCCAAAGGGACAGGGGAGGTACTGAAGCTTTCTTT,CASSQRDRGGTEAFF
NA,NA,TRBJ1-1,TRBV6-1,TGTGCCAGCAAACAGGGAATGCTCCCTGAAGCTTTCTTT,CASKQGMLPEAFF
NA,TRBD1,TRBJ2-6,TRBV4-3,TGCGCCAGCAGCCACAAACTCGACAGGGGGCCTGGGGCCAACGTCCTGACTTTC,CASSHKLDRGPGANVLTF
few,TRBD2,TRBJ2-7,TRBV29-1,TGCAGCGTGGGACTAAGCTACGAGCAGTACTTC,CSVGLSYEQYF
NA,NA,TRBJ2-2,TRBV4-2,TGTGCCAGCAGCCCCCGGCAGTCCAACACCGGGGAGCTGTTTTTT,CASSPRQSNTGELFF
NA,NA,TRBJ1-1,TRBV6-1,TGTGCCAGCAGTGAACCTACGCCCGGGGCGGGCACTGAAGCTTTCTTT,CASSEPTPGAGTEAFF
few,TRBD2,TRBJ2-5,TRBV6-5,TGTGCCAGCAGACCCGGGACTAGCGGTGAGACCCAGTACTTC,CASRPGTSGETQYF
NA,NA,TRBJ1-1,TRBV30,TGTGCCTGGAGGGGCAGTATGAACACTGAAGCTTTCTTT,CAWRGSMNTEAFF
few,TRBD1,TRBJ2-3,TRBV9,TGTGCCAGCAGCGTCATGACAGGGGGGTCAGATACGCAGTATTTT,CASSVMTGGSDTQYF
NA,NA,TRBJ2-5,TRBV5-1,TGCGCCAGCAGTACCTGGGGAGAAGAGACCCAGTACTTC,CASSTWGEETQYF
NA,NA,TRBJ2-5,TRBV5-4,TGTGCCAGCAGCTTGGGGTCCCAAGAGACCCAGTACTTC,CASSLGSQETQYF
NA,TRBD1,TRBJ1-2,TRBV7-9,TGTGCCAGCAGCTTAGAGGACAGGGTCTATGGCTACACCTTC,CASSLEDRVYGYTF
NA,TRBD1,TRBJ2-1,TRBV23-1,TGCGCCAGCAGTCAAACCTCGACAGGGGCATCCTACAATGAGCAGTTCTTC,CASSQTSTGASYNEQFF
NA,NA,TRBJ1-4,TRBV7-9,TGTGCCAGCAGCTTAAACCTTGGAAGAGAAAAACTGTTTTTT,CASSLNLGREKLFF
NA,NA,TRBJ2-3,TRBV19,TGTGCCAGTAGTCCAACTCGGGGTTTGGGCACAGATACGCAGTATTTT,CASSPTRGLGTDTQYF
NA,NA,TRBJ1-2,TRBV27,TGTGCCAGCAGTCCCGGGAACTATGGCTACACCTTC,CASSPGNYGYTF
NA,NA,TRBJ2-5,TRBV18,TGTGCCAGCTCACCGGACACGGAGACCCAGTACTTC,CASSPDTETQYF
NA,TRBD2,TRBJ2-1,TRBV14,TGTGCCAGCAGCGTTTCGGGACTAGAGGCCTACAATGAGCAGTTCTTC,CASSVSGLEAYNEQFF
NA,NA,TRBJ1-2,TRBV7-9,TGTGCCAGCAGCTTCCGGGACCCAGCTCGCTATGGCTACACCTTC,CASSFRDPARYGYTF
NA,NA,TRBJ2-1,TRBV9,TGTGCCAGCAGCGAGGCGCTCTACAATGAGCAGTTCTTC,CASSEALYNEQFF
NA,NA,TRBJ2-3,TRBV5-1,TGCGCCAGCAGCTCAGGTCCCGACAGAACAGATACGCAGTATTTT,CASSSGPDRTDTQYF
few,TRBD1,TRBJ2-2,TRBV4-3,TGCGCCAGCAGCCATCCACCCGGGCAGGGGGCGAGCACCGGGGAGCTGTTTTTT,CASSHPPGQGASTGELFF
NA,NA,TRBJ2-3,TRBV10-3,TGTGCCATCACGGGCGGTAGCACAGATACGCAGTATTTT,CAITGGSTDTQYF
few,NA,TRBJ2-7,TRBV4-3,TGCGCCAGCAGCCAAGAACACAGCGGGTACGAGCAGTACTTC,CASSQEHSGYEQYF
few,TRBD1,TRBJ1-6,TRBV5-4,TGTGCCAGCAGCTTGGACAGGGGGAGCTATAATTCACCCCTCCACTTT,CASSLDRGSYNSPLHF
NA,TRBD1,TRBJ2-5,TRBV6-6,TGTGCCAGCAGCCAACCTGGGATACAGGGGGAGACCCAGTACTTC,CASSQPGIQGETQYF